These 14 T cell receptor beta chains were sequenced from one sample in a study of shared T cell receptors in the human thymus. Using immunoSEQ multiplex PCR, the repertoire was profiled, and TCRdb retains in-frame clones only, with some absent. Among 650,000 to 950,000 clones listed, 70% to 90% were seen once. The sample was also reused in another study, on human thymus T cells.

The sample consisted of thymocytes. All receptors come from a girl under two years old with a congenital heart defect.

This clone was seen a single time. CDR3 sequence reads: CAISDPTGRSCYTF. The CDR3 DNA reads as TGTGCCATCAGTGATCCGACAGGGCGGTCGTGCTACACCTTC. This sequence joins TRBV10-3 and TRBJ1-2; TRBD1 aligns across 7 bases. The CDR3 consists of 14 residues. Germline values: CDR1 ENHRY, CDR2 SYGVKD. Losses at the gene ends were 3 bases for V and 9 bases for J; bases not matched to a gene: 10.

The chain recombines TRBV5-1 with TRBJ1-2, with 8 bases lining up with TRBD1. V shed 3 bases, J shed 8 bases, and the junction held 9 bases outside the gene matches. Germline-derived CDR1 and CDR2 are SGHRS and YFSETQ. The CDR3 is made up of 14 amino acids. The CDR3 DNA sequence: TGCGCCAGCAGCTCAACAACAGGGGGTCGCGGCTACACCTTC. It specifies CASSSTTGGRGYTF. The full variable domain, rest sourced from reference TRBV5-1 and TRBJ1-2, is KAGVTQTPRYLIKTRGQQVTLSCSPISGHRSVSWYQQTPGQGLQFLFEYFSETQRNKGNFPGRFSGRQFSNSRSEMNVSTLELGDSALYLCASSSTTGGRGYTFGSGTRLTVV.

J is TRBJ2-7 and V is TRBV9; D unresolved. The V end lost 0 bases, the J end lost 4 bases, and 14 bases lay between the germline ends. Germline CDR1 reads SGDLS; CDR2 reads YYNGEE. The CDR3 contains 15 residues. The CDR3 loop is CASSVEWAKPYEQYF. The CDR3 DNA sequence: TGTGCCAGCAGCGTAGAATGGGCTAAGCCTTACGAGCAGTACTTC.

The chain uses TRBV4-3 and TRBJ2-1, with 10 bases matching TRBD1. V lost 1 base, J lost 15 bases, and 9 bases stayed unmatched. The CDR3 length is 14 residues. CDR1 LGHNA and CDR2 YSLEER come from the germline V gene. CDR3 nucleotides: TGCGCCAGCAGCCAAGGACAGGGGGCCAAAGTTCGGTTCTTC. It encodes CASSQGQGAKVRFF.

Here the CDR3 reads CASSSGTSGGNEQFF. The CDR3 DNA reads as TGTGCCAGCAGTTCCGGGACTAGCGGGGGCAATGAGCAGTTCTTC. The gene calls are TRBV6-5 and TRBJ2-1; 14 bases match TRBD2. In germline, CDR1 is MNHEY, CDR2 SVGAGI. The V gene end was trimmed by 4 bases and the J gene end by 6 bases; junction bases not matched to a gene: 2. This CDR3 has 15 amino acids.

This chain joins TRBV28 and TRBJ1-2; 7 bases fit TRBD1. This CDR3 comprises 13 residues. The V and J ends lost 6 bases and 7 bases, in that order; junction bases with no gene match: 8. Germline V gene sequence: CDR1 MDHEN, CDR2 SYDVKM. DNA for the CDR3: TGTGCCAGCAGCTCGGACAGGTATTCTGGCTACACCTTC. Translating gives CASSSDRYSGYTF.

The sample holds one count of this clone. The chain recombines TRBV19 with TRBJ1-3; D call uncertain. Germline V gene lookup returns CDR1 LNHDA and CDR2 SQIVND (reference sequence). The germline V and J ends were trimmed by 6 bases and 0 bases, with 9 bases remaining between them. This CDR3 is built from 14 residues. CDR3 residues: CASREETSGNTIYF. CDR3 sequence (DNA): TGTGCCAGTAGAGAGGAAACCTCTGGAAACACCATATATTTT.

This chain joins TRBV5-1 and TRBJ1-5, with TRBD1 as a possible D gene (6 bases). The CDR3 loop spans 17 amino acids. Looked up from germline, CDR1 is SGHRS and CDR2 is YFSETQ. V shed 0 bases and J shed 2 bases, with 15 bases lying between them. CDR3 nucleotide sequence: TGCGCCAGCAGCTTGGGTTCAGGGGAGGGCGGCAATCAGCCCCAGCATTTT. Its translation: CASSLGSGEGGNQPQHF.

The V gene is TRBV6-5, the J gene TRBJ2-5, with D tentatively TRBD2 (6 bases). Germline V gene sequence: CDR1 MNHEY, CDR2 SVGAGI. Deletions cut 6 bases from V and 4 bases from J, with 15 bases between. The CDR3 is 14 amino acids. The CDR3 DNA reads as TGTGCCAGCAGACCCTCCGGGGGAATAGAGACCCAGTACTTC. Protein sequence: CASRPSGGIETQYF.

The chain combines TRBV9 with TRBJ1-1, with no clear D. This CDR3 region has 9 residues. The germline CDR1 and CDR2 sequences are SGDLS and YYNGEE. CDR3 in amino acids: CQSNTEAFF. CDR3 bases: TGTCAATCGAACACTGAAGCTTTCTTT.

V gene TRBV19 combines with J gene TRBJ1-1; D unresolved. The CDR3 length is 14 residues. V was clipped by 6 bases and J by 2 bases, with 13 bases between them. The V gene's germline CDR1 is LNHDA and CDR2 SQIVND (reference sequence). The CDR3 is CASRVAGKNTEAFF. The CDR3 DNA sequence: TGTGCCAGTAGGGTCGCGGGCAAAAACACTGAAGCTTTCTTT.

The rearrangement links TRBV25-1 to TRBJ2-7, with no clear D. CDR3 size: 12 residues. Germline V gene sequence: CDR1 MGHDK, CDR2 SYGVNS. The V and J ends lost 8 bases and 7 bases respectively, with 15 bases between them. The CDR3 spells CASRAGVGEQYF. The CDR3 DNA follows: TGTGCCAGCCGTGCAGGCGTTGGGGAGCAGTACTTC.

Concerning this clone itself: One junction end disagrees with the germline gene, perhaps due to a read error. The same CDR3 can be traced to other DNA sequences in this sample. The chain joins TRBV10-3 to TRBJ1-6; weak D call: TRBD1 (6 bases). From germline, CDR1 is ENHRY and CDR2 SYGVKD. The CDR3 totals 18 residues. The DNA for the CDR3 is TGTGCCATCAGTGAAAGTTCTGGGGGCCTCTCCTATAATTCCCCCCTCCACTTT. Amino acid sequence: CAISESSGGLSYNSPLHF.

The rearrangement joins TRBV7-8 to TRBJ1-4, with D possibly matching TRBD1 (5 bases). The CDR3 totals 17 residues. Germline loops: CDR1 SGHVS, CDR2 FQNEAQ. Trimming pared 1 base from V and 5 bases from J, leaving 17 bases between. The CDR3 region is CASSLGDPDRDNEKLFF. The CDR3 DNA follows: TGTGCCAGCAGCTTAGGTGACCCTGACAGAGACAATGAAAAACTGTTTTTT.